The rows below give T cell receptor beta chains drawn from one sample of a study of T-cell reconstitution after alpha-beta-depleted transplantation in children. TCRdb reprocessed the PCR reads with MiXCR, giving one entry per CDR3 protein. This table holds approximately 110,000 distinct CDR3 sequences, about a tenth found once. The input for sequencing was PBMCs, taken before TCRalphabeta/CD19-depleted stem cell transplant. All receptors derive from a boy under 10 years old with acute lymphoblastic leukemia, due to receive a stem cell transplant. Both conserved end residues are part of each CDR3. D genes are given only for firm matches. For some rows the clone size is stated as once, few or many, or as a class when expanded; others skip it.

CDR3 length	V gene	J gene	clone size	D gene	CDR3 DNA	CDR3 protein
14	TRBV7-8	TRBJ2-7	few	TRBD2	TGTGCCAGCAGCCCTTCTAGCGGCCCCTACGAGCAGTACTTC	CASSPSSGPYEQYF
12	TRBV12-3/TRBV12-4	TRBJ2-1	many	NA	TGTGCCAGCAGCGACGAGCCTAATGAGCAGTTCTTC	CASSDEPNEQFF
13	TRBV5-1	TRBJ2-3	few	TRBD2	TGCGCCAGCAGAGATGGGGGGGCAGATACGCAGTATTTT	CASRDGGADTQYF
18	TRBV5-1	TRBJ1-1	NA	TRBD1	TGCGCCAGCAGACCCGGATTAGACAGGGGTCGGGAAAACACTGAAGCTTTCTTT	CASRPGLDRGRENTEAFF
12	TRBV2	TRBJ2-7	NA	NA	TGTGCCAGTGGGGGCCAAGGCTTTGAGCAGTACTTC	CASGGQGFEQYF
15	TRBV9	TRBJ2-1	many	NA	TGTGCCAGCAGCTACGGACAGAACTCCTACAATGAGCAGTTCTTC	CASSYGQNSYNEQFF
15	TRBV24-1	TRBJ2-6	NA	TRBD1	TGTGCCACCAGTGCAACAGGGGCTGGGGCCAACGTCCTGACTTTC	CATSATGAGANVLTF
13	TRBV28	TRBJ2-7	NA	TRBD2	TGTGCCAGCAGTTTTGGCGGGAGCAACGAGCAGTACTTC	CASSFGGSNEQYF
13	TRBV2	TRBJ1-5	few	NA	TGTGCCAGCGTATACAGGGAGGGTCAGCCCCAGCATTTT	CASVYREGQPQHF
13	TRBV20-1	TRBJ2-5	few	NA	TGCAGTGCTTACGGACAGATACAAGAGACCCAGTACTTC	CSAYGQIQETQYF
16	TRBV4-2	TRBJ2-3	NA	TRBD2	TGTGCCAGCAGCCAAGAACGGTCTAGCGGGAGTGATACGCAGTATTTT	CASSQERSSGSDTQYF
13	TRBV7-3	TRBJ2-3	many	NA	TGTGCCAGCAGCCCCACGAATTTTGATACGCAGTATTTT	CASSPTNFDTQYF
15	TRBV29-1	TRBJ2-4	NA	NA	TGCAGCGTTGAACGGCGTTTGGGTGCCAAAAACATTCAGTACTTC	CSVERRLGAKNIQYF
14	TRBV12-3/TRBV12-4	TRBJ2-1	few	TRBD2	TGTGCCAGCAGGACTAGCGGGAGCGCCAATGAGCAGTTCTTC	CASRTSGSANEQFF
14	TRBV5-1	TRBJ2-7	few	NA	TGCGCCAGCAGCTTTGGGGCCCTCTCCTACGAGCAGTACTTC	CASSFGALSYEQYF
14	TRBV12-3/TRBV12-4	TRBJ1-2	few	TRBD1	TGTGCCAGCAGTTTGTCACAGGGGGGTTATGGCTACACCTTC	CASSLSQGGYGYTF
13	TRBV30	TRBJ1-5	few	NA	TGTGCCTGGAGTAAACAGTCTTATCAGCCCCAGCATTTT	CAWSKQSYQPQHF
17	TRBV27	TRBJ2-6	few	TRBD1	TGTGCCAGCAGTCACAGGGGGCCCCTCTCTGGGGCCAACGTCCTGACTTTC	CASSHRGPLSGANVLTF
16	TRBV25-1	TRBJ2-1	few	NA	TGTGCCAGCAGTGAATCAGAGGGGAATACCTACAATGAGCAGTTCTTC	CASSESEGNTYNEQFF
14	TRBV7-8	TRBJ1-2	NA	NA	TGTGCCAGCAGCTTAGCGGCTGCGAGAGGTGGCTACACCTTC	CASSLAAARGGYTF
14	TRBV5-5	TRBJ2-7	few	TRBD1	TGTGCCAGCAGCCCGGGGACAGGGGGTCAGGGACAGTACTTC	CASSPGTGGQGQYF
10	TRBV6-5	TRBJ2-1	few	NA	TGTGCCAGCTTGAGAGTCGTCCAGTTCTTC	CASLRVVQFF
15	TRBV20-1	TRBJ1-6	few	NA	TGCAGTGCTAGGGGTGGGAGCTCCTATAATTCACCCCTCCACTTT	CSARGGSSYNSPLHF
16	TRBV20-1	TRBJ2-1	few	TRBD2	TGCAGTGCTAGGGATACTAGCGGGAGCTCCTACAATGAGCAGTTCTTC	CSARDTSGSSYNEQFF
18	TRBV7-6	TRBJ2-6	few	TRBD1	TGTGCCAGCAGCCCCCGCGGACAGGGGTGGACTGGGGCCAACGTCCTGACTTTC	CASSPRGQGWTGANVLTF
14	TRBV5-6	TRBJ1-1	NA	NA	TGTGCCAGCAGCTTACTCACCATGAACACTGAAGCTTTCTTT	CASSLLTMNTEAFF
16	TRBV28	TRBJ1-1	few	TRBD1	TGTGCCAGCACTCCACCACTAGGACAGGGAAACACTGAAGCTTTCTTT	CASTPPLGQGNTEAFF
14	TRBV29-1	TRBJ2-1	NA	TRBD1	TGCAGCGTTGAACCGACAGGGGCCTACAATGAGCAGTTCTTC	CSVEPTGAYNEQFF
16	TRBV28	TRBJ1-5	NA	NA	TGTGCCAGCAGTCCCCCCGGACAGCCCACCAATCAGCCCCAGCATTTT	CASSPPGQPTNQPQHF
13	TRBV6-1	TRBJ1-2	NA	NA	TGTGCCAGCAGTCGACAGCGAGACTATGGCTACACCTTC	CASSRQRDYGYTF
15	TRBV12-3/TRBV12-4	TRBJ2-3	NA	NA	TGTGCCAGCAGTCCTGGGGCAGTCCGAACAGATACGCAGTATTTT	CASSPGAVRTDTQYF
14	TRBV5-1	TRBJ2-7	many	TRBD1	TGCGCCAGCAGCGGGACAGAGCGCTCCTACGAGCAGTACTTC	CASSGTERSYEQYF
16	TRBV12-3/TRBV12-4	TRBJ2-2	few	NA	TGTGCCAGCAGTCCCAACGCTCGGGAATGGACCGGGGAGCTGTTTTTT	CASSPNAREWTGELFF
14	TRBV6-5	TRBJ2-7	NA	TRBD1	TGTGCCAGCAGTTACAGCGACAGGGCCCACGAGCAGTACTTC	CASSYSDRAHEQYF
16	TRBV14	TRBJ2-1	few	NA	TGTGCCAGCAGCCACCCCGGGACCCCGTCCTACAATGAGCAGTTCTTC	CASSHPGTPSYNEQFF
15	TRBV12-3/TRBV12-4	TRBJ2-2	NA	NA	TGTGCCAGCATATTGGGGGATCCGAACACCGGGGAGCTGTTTTTT	CASILGDPNTGELFF
19	TRBV6-5	TRBJ2-6	NA	TRBD2	TGTGCCAGCAGTTACCTGGGACTAGCGGGAGTGGGAGGGGCCAACGTCCTGACTTTC	CASSYLGLAGVGGANVLTF
18	TRBV14	TRBJ2-1	many	TRBD2	TGTGCCAGCAGCCAAGCCCTGCTAGCGGGAGGGCCACGCGATGAGCAGTTCTTC	CASSQALLAGGPRDEQFF
13	TRBV29-1	TRBJ2-7	NA	TRBD1	TGCAGCGTTGTCTGGGACAGGGGTTACGAGCAGTACTTC	CSVVWDRGYEQYF
13	TRBV15	TRBJ1-5	many	NA	TGTGCCACCAGCAGAGGGACCGATCAGCCCCAGCATTTT	CATSRGTDQPQHF
18	TRBV5-1	TRBJ2-7	few	TRBD2	TGCGCCAGCAGCCCAATACGAATCAGCGGGATGGTCTCCTACGAGCAGTACTTC	CASSPIRISGMVSYEQYF
13	TRBV7-6	TRBJ1-1	NA	NA	TGTGCCAGCAGGTTGGGACAGAACACTGAAGCTTTCTTT	CASRLGQNTEAFF
18	TRBV5-1	TRBJ1-1	many	NA	TGCGCCAGCAGCCCGCTTCCTCTGATGACAGCTCGGAACACTGAAGCTTTCTTT	CASSPLPLMTARNTEAFF
19	TRBV5-1	TRBJ2-1	few	TRBD2	TGCGCCAGCAGCCTCCTACTACTTAGGACTAGCGGGATGGGCAATGAGCAGTTCTTC	CASSLLLLRTSGMGNEQFF
14	TRBV2	TRBJ2-2	few	NA	TGTGCCAGCACCCCCGAACCCTCTTGGAGGGAGCTGTTTTTT	CASTPEPSWRELFF
16	TRBV11-2	TRBJ2-1	few	NA	TGTGCCAGCAGCTTAGATGGGGTTACCACCTACAATGAGCAGTTCTTC	CASSLDGVTTYNEQFF
12	TRBV18	TRBJ2-3	few	NA	TGTGCCAGCTCACCAGGGGTAGATACGCAGTATTTT	CASSPGVDTQYF
20	TRBV4-1	TRBJ1-2	few	TRBD1	TGCGCCAGCAGCCAAGTACCGGAAGGGACAGGGGACACCTTTAACTATGGCTACACCTTC	CASSQVPEGTGDTFNYGYTF
14	TRBV20-1	TRBJ2-1	NA	NA	TGCAGTGCTAGTCCCCTGGCCATCAACAATGAGCAGTTCTTC	CSASPLAINNEQFF
14	TRBV4-1	TRBJ2-1	few	TRBD2	TGCGCCAGCAGCCAAGGAGGGACTATCCATGAGCAGTTCTTC	CASSQGGTIHEQFF
15	TRBV7-8	TRBJ2-2	many	NA	TGTGCCAGCAGGGGGTCCTCAGGGAACACCGGGGAGCTGTTTTTT	CASRGSSGNTGELFF
11	TRBV23-1	TRBJ2-2	few	NA	TGCGCCAGCAGTCTACAAGGGGAGCTGTTTTTT	CASSLQGELFF
15	TRBV7-9	TRBJ2-1	NA	TRBD2	TGTGCCAGCAGCTTAGGGACTAGCGGGAGTGATGAGCAGTTCTTC	CASSLGTSGSDEQFF
14	TRBV7-8	TRBJ2-7	NA	NA	TGTGCCAGCAGCTTAAAGGAGATGATCTACGAGCAGTACTTC	CASSLKEMIYEQYF
17	TRBV7-4	TRBJ2-2	once	NA	TGTGCCAGCAGCCTGTTGGGGACCCACTTACTAACCGGGGAGCAGTTTTTT	CASSLLGTHLLTGEQFF